A selection of T cell receptor beta chains follows, all from one sample in a study of T cell responses to AZD1222 COVID-19 vaccine. Using immunoSEQ multiplex PCR, the repertoire was profiled, and TCRdb retains in-frame clones only, with some absent. This sample has approximately 88,000 clones; 85% to 90% occur once, and the top ten carry approximately 5.2%. Material: peripheral blood, obtained 28 days after the second AZD1222 dose. The source is an adult who received the AZD1222 COVID-19 vaccine. Both conserved end residues are part of each CDR3. Fields, in order: clone size, V gene, J gene, D gene, CDR3 DNA, CDR3 protein. A D gene is named only where the DNA matches it firmly. The size field is filled for only some rows; it gives once, few, many or a size class.

.	TRBV12-3/TRBV12-4	TRBJ2-7	TRBD2	TGTGCCAGCAGAACTAGCGGGGACGAGCAGTACTTC	CASRTSGDEQYF
.	TRBV11-1	TRBJ2-3	.	TGTGCCAGCAGCTTAAAGTACCTAGAATCAGATACGCAGTATTTT	CASSLKYLESDTQYF
.	TRBV12-3/TRBV12-4	TRBJ2-7	.	TGTGCCAGCAAAGGATTCTACGAGCAGTACTTC	CASKGFYEQYF
.	TRBV5-6	TRBJ1-6	.	TGTGCCAGCAGCTATCAGGGAGTCACCTATAATTCACCCCTCCACTTT	CASSYQGVTYNSPLHF
.	TRBV5-1	TRBJ1-6	.	TGCGCCAGCAGCTTGGAGTCAGAAGTGAATTCACCCCTCCACTTT	CASSLESEVNSPLHF
.	TRBV7-9	TRBJ1-1	.	TGTGCCAGCAGCTTAGTTGGCCCCATGAACACTGAAGCTTTCTTT	CASSLVGPMNTEAFF
.	TRBV6-1	TRBJ1-4	TRBD1	TGTGCCAGCAGGCCCCGGGACAGGGAGAGAAAACTGTTTTTT	CASRPRDRERKLFF
.	TRBV2	TRBJ2-3	.	TGTGCCAGCAGTGAAATTTTAGGGTTCGTAGATACGCAGTATTTT	CASSEILGFVDTQYF
.	TRBV9	TRBJ2-1	TRBD2	TGTGCCAGCAGCGTAGCTAGCGGGGGATACAATGAGCAGTTCTTC	CASSVASGGYNEQFF
.	TRBV9	TRBJ1-1	TRBD1	TGTGCCAGCAGCGAGGACAGGGCAACTGAAGCTTTCTTT	CASSEDRATEAFF
.	TRBV11-1	TRBJ1-2	TRBD1	TGTGCCAGCAGCTCGGGACAGCCACCTTATAGCTACACCTTC	CASSSGQPPYSYTF
.	TRBV11-2	TRBJ2-5	.	TGTGCCAGCAGCTACAGAACGGACAGACACCAAGAGACCCAGTACTTC	CASSYRTDRHQETQYF
.	TRBV6-2/TRBV6-3	TRBJ2-1	.	TGTGCCAGCAGTTATGTGATAGGAGAGCAGTTCTTC	CASSYVIGEQFF
.	TRBV2	TRBJ1-3	TRBD1	TGTGCCAGCAGAAACTCACAGGGGTCCGGAAACACCATATATTTT	CASRNSQGSGNTIYF
.	TRBV18	TRBJ1-2	.	TGTGCCAGCTCACCAGCGTCGGCATCGGACTATGGCTACACCTTC	CASSPASASDYGYTF
.	TRBV3-1/TRBV3-2	TRBJ2-1	.	TGTGCCAGCAGCGGGGGAGGCGGTTATGGCTACAATGAGCAGTTCTTC	CASSGGGGYGYNEQFF
.	TRBV6-5	TRBJ2-2	.	TGTGCCAGCAGTTATTGGGCAGCACGGGCCGGGGAGCTGTTTTTT	CASSYWAARAGELFF
.	TRBV15	TRBJ2-1	.	TGTGCCACCAGCAGAGATAAGGGGAGCAATGAGCAGTTCTTC	CATSRDKGSNEQFF
.	TRBV7-9	TRBJ1-2	.	TGTGCCAGCAGCCCGCCGAGCTATGGCTACACCTTC	CASSPPSYGYTF
.	TRBV6-5	TRBJ2-1	TRBD2	TGTGCCAGCAGTACAGTAGCGGGGGGGGGTAATGAGCAGTTCTTC	CASSTVAGGGNEQFF
once	TRBV5-8	TRBJ1-3	.	TGTGCCAGCAGCTTTATCTCTGGAAACACCATATATTTT	CASSFISGNTIYF
.	TRBV15	TRBJ1-1	.	TGTGCCACCTCTGTTGGTGACTTGAACACTGAAGCTTTCTTT	CATSVGDLNTEAFF
.	TRBV5-6	TRBJ1-2	.	TGTGCCAGCAGCTTAAGGGGTGTCTATGGCTACACCTTC	CASSLRGVYGYTF
.	TRBV2	TRBJ1-3	TRBD1	TGTGCCAGCAGTAGACAGGGGGCGCCAGGAAACACCATATATTTT	CASSRQGAPGNTIYF
.	TRBV11-2	TRBJ1-1	.	TGTGCCAGCAGCCGAAACATCGGGGCGGGGGAAATCCCTGAAGCTTTCTTT	CASSRNIGAGEIPEAFF
.	TRBV18	TRBJ1-3	.	TGTGCCAGCTCACCGGACAGAATCTCTGGAAACACCATATATTTT	CASSPDRISGNTIYF
.	TRBV21-1	TRBJ1-2	.	TGTGCCAGCAGCATCACAAGGTATGGCTACACCTTC	CASSITRYGYTF
.	TRBV11-2	TRBJ1-2	.	TGTGCCAGCAGCCCCACTGGGCTATTGTATGGCTACACCTTC	CASSPTGLLYGYTF
.	TRBV7-8	TRBJ1-1	.	TGTGCCAGCAGCCTAGGGGCTAGGGCTGAAGCTTTCTTT	CASSLGARAEAFF
.	TRBV5-1	TRBJ1-1	TRBD1	TGCGCCAGCAGCTGGGGACAGGTGAACACTGAAGCTTTCTTT	CASSWGQVNTEAFF
.	TRBV5-1	TRBJ1-1	.	TGCGCCAGCAGCTTGGCCCAGGGAGGGAACACTGAAGCTTTCTTT	CASSLAQGGNTEAFF
.	TRBV2	TRBJ1-5	.	TGTGCCAGCAGTGAAGTCGCGGTTAATCAGCCCCAGCATTTT	CASSEVAVNQPQHF